These T cell receptor beta chains were read from a single sample in a study of T cells in Graves' hyperthyroidism and ophthalmopathy. MiXCR, run by TCRdb on the multiplex PCR reads, gives a single entry per CDR3 protein. The sample yields roughly 290,000 distinct CDR3 sequences, about 13% seen once. Sequenced material: blood. All receptors derive from a woman in her thirties or forties with Graves' hyperthyroidism. Both conserved end residues are part of each CDR3. A D gene is named only where the DNA matches it firmly. Size is stated for part of the rows, as once, few or many counts, or as a class when the clone is expanded.

TGTGCCAGCAGCCAAGCGGCCAGCTCCTACAATGAGCAGTTCTTC	CASSQAASSYNEQFF	TRBV3-1	many	TRBJ2-1	NA
TGTGCCACCAGTGATTCGAAGAACTACGAGCAGTACTTC	CATSDSKNYEQYF	TRBV24-1	many	TRBJ2-7	NA
TGTGCCAGCAGACCGGGGGGGCGGGACGGGGAGCTGTTTTTT	CASRPGGRDGELFF	TRBV6-1	NA	TRBJ2-2	TRBD2
TGTGCCAGCAGTACTCCGGGCGGCCCCCAAGAGACCCAGTACTTC	CASSTPGGPQETQYF	TRBV12-3/TRBV12-4	NA	TRBJ2-5	NA
TGTGCCAGCAGTTCTGAGGGAGGGCCACACAATGAGCAGTTCTTC	CASSSEGGPHNEQFF	TRBV28	many	TRBJ2-1	TRBD2
TGTGCCACCAGTGTAGGACTAGCGGGGAGGGGTACGGTGAATGAGCAGTTCTTC	CATSVGLAGRGTVNEQFF	TRBV24-1	many	TRBJ2-1	TRBD2
TGTGCCAGCAGTTTAGAGGGTCGGGGCTACACCTTC	CASSLEGRGYTF	TRBV12-3/TRBV12-4	NA	TRBJ1-2	NA
TGTGCCAGTAGTACGGGGCGGGGGAGCAATCAGCCCCAGCATTTT	CASSTGRGSNQPQHF	TRBV19	few	TRBJ1-5	NA
TGTGCCAGCAGCCAAGGGGTGGTGAACACTGAAGCTTTCTTT	CASSQGVVNTEAFF	TRBV4-2	few	TRBJ1-1	NA
TGTGCCAGCAGTGTAAGGGGACAGGGCGCCCGAGACACTGAAGCTTTCTTT	CASSVRGQGARDTEAFF	TRBV28	many	TRBJ1-1	TRBD1
TGCGCCAGCAGCTTGGGCCTTGGTGGGGGCACAGATACGCAGTATTTT	CASSLGLGGGTDTQYF	TRBV5-1	few	TRBJ2-3	NA
TGTGCCAGCAGTTTATTTGGGACTAGCAGCTACGAGCAGTACTTC	CASSLFGTSSYEQYF	TRBV28	many	TRBJ2-7	TRBD2